This TCR beta chain was recorded in a study of CD8+CD57+ T cells in acquired aplastic anemia. Study as a whole: Average DNA yield from sorted CD4+ and CD8+ cells was about 3 ug.

Germline V gene lookup returns CDR1 SGHDT and CDR2 YYEEEE. This CDR3 region has 14 residues. Deletions cut 1 base from V and 0 bases from J, with 5 bases between. Study observations and caveats: Patients showed no significant difference from controls in CD8+ Simpson's diversity. Patients and controls had in common approximately 28 CD8+ CDR3 sequences.

Ten or more counts support this clonotype. What it binds is not known. Genomic DNA acted as the template from which TCR beta VDJ combination and CDR3 sequence profiling were carried out. TCRdb used MiXCR to reprocess the reads, holding one entry per CDR3 protein. The table has more than 150,000 distinct CDR3 sequences, about 47% seen once; the top ten hold 2.5% to 3.5%. The sequence came from a human donor in good health. Sequences were obtained from sorted CD4+, CD8+, or CD8+CD57+ T cells (not recorded which) from PBMCs. V is TRBV5-6 and J is TRBJ1-5; D remains unclear. The CDR3 sequence: CASSLTDSNQPQHF. Written as DNA, the CDR3 is TGTGCCAGCAGCTTGACAGATAGCAATCAGCCCCAGCATTTT. Looking up the rest from reference TRBV5-6 and TRBJ1-5 gives the full variable domain: DAGVTQSPTHLIKTRGQQVTLRCSPKSGHDTVSWYQQALGQGPQFIFQYYEEEERQRGNFPDRFSGHQFPNYSSELNVNALLLGDSALYLCASSLTDSNQPQHFGDGTRLSIL.